This TCR beta chain stems from a study of beta chain features in type 1 diabetes. CDR3 length: 13 residues. The V and J ends lost 6 bases and 3 bases, in that order; junction bases with no gene match: 7. Per germline, CDR1 SQVTM and CDR2 ANQGSEA. The study's findings and limits: Shorter TCRB CDR3s, moderately but significantly so, were found in Type 1 diabetes patients in all four CD4+ subsets.

In this sample, this clone turned up a few times. Its target is unknown. cDNA synthesis used the whole RNA isolate, giving expressed TCRB sequences. Average reads for naive, central memory and regulatory T cell samples were about 3.57 million. The protocol was immunoSEQ multiplex PCR, while the TCRdb copy is restricted to in-frame clones and leaves out a portion. Counted here are about 700,000 clones, around an eighth occurring once; the ten biggest clones make up less than 0.025%. One heparinised blood draw averaging around 100 mL was given by each donor. Stem cell-like memory, regulatory, central memory and naive CD4+ cells were sorted via CD45RO/CCR7/CD25/CD127/CD95/CD27.

Material for sequencing was naive CD4+ T cells from blood. This sequence was found in a man younger than 30 with type 1 diabetes. The chain links TRBV29-1 to TRBJ1-2; 7 positions match TRBD1. The CDR3 spells CSVQTGPDYGYTF. The CDR3 DNA reads TGCAGCGTCCAGACAGGGCCGGACTATGGCTACACCTTC. Combining the CDR3 with reference TRBV29-1 and TRBJ1-2 gives the whole variable domain SAVISQKPSRDICQRGTSLTIQCQVDSQVTMMFWYRQQPGQSLTLIATANQGSEATYESGFVIDKFPISRPNLTFSTLTVSNMSPEDSSIYLCSVQTGPDYGYTFGSGTRLTVV.